This TCR beta chain was sequenced during a study of blood T cell repertoires in COVID-19. CDR3 length: 13 residues. Trimming removed 9 bases from V and 4 bases from J; junction bases left unmatched: 4. CDR1 is LGHDT, CDR2 YNNKEL, per germline (reference sequence). Sequencing used immunoSEQ multiplex PCR; TCRdb keeps in-frame clones, though not all of them. The data show more than 200,000 clones, with more than 65% seen just once and approximately 4.7% held by the top ten. The V and J genes are TRBV3-1 (or the pseudogene TRBV3-2) and TRBJ2-5; 11 positions match TRBD2. This TCR was recovered from a man aged 45-65 years with active or convalescent COVID-19. Sequenced material: peripheral blood. The CDR3 nucleotides are TGTGCCAGTTTAGCGGGGGGGCGAGAGACCCAGTACTTC. Amino acids: CASLAGGRETQYF.